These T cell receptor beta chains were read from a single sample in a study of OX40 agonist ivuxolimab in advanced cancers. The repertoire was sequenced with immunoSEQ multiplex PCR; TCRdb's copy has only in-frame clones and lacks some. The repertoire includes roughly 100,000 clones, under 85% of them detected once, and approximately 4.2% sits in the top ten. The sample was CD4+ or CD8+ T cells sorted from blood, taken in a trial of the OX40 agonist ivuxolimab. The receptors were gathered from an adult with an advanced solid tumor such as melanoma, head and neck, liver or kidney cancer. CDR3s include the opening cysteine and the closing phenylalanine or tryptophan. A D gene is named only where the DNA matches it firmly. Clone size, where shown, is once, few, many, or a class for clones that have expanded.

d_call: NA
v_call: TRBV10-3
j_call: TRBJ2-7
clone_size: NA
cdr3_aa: CAISENRDHEQYF
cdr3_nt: TGTGCCATCAGTGAAAACAGGGACCACGAGCAGTACTTC

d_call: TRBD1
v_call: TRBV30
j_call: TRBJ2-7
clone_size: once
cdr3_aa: CASGQGPYEQYF
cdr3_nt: TGTGCCTCCGGACAGGGACCATACGAGCAGTACTTC

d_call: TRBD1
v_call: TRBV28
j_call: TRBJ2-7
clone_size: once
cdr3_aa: CASSPTGTGPHEQYF
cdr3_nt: TGTGCCAGCAGTCCTACCGGGACAGGGCCCCACGAGCAGTACTTC

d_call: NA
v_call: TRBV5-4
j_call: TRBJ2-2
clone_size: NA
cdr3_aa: CASSPTKERPNTGELFF
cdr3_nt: TGTGCCAGCAGCCCAACCAAGGAGAGGCCCAACACCGGGGAGCTGTTTTTT

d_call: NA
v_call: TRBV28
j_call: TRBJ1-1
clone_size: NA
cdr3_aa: CASSFQGAEAFF
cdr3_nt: TGTGCCAGCAGTTTTCAAGGGGCTGAAGCTTTCTTT

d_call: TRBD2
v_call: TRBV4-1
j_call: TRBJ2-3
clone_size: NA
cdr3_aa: CASSQTSGAPLTQYF
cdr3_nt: TGCGCCAGCAGCCAAACTAGCGGGGCCCCCCTTACGCAGTATTTT

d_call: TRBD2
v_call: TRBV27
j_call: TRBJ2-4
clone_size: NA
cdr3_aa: CASSPGLAGAPSYF
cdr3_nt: TGTGCCAGCAGTCCGGGACTAGCGGGAGCCCCGAGTTACTTC

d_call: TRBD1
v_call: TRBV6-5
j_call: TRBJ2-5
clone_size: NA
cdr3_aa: CASSFQGAGETQYF
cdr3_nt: TGTGCCAGCAGTTTTCAGGGGGCGGGAGAGACCCAGTACTTC

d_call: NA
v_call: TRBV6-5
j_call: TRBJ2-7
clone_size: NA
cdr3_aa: CASSRLDSSYEQYF
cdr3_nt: TGTGCCAGCAGTCGCCTGGACAGCTCCTACGAGCAGTACTTC

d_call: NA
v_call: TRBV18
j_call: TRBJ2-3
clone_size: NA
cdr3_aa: CASSGMAATDTQYF
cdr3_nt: TGTGCCAGCTCAGGGATGGCGGCCACAGATACGCAGTATTTT

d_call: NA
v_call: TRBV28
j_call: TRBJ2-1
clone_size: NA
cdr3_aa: CASSLLRGTGGEQFF
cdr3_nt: TGTGCCAGCAGTTTGCTCCGCGGAACTGGGGGTGAGCAGTTCTTC

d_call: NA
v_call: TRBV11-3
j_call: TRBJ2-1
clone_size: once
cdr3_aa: CASSYGTPFSEQFF
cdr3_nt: TGTGCCAGCAGCTACGGGACACCGTTTAGTGAGCAGTTCTTC

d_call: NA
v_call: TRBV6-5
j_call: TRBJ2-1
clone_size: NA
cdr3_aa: CASSYSGMWGEQFF
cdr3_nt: TGTGCCAGCAGTTACTCAGGCATGTGGGGTGAGCAGTTCTTC

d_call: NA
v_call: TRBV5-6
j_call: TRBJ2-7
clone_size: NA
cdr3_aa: CASSLNGGSYEQYF
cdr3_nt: TGTGCCAGCAGCTTAAATGGGGGGTCCTACGAGCAGTACTTC

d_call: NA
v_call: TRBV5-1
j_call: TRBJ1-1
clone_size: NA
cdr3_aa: CASSLDLNTEAFF
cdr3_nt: TGCGCCAGCAGCTTGGATCTGAACACTGAAGCTTTCTTT

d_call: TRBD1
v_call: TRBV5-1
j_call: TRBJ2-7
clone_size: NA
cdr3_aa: CASSPQQGNYEQYF
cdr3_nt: TGCGCCAGCAGCCCACAACAGGGGAACTACGAGCAGTACTTC

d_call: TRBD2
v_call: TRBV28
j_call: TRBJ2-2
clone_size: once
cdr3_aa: CASNGLAGGTGELFF
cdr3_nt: TGTGCCAGCAACGGACTAGCGGGAGGAACCGGGGAGCTGTTTTTT

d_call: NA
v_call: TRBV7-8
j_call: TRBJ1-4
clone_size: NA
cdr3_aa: CASSLRRLDEKLFF
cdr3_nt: TGTGCCAGCAGCTTAAGAAGGTTGGATGAAAAACTGTTTTTT

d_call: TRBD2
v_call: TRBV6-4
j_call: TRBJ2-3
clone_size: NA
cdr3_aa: CASSDRSSGTSTDTQYF
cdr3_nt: TGTGCCAGCAGTGACCGGTCTAGCGGGACTAGCACAGATACGCAGTATTTT

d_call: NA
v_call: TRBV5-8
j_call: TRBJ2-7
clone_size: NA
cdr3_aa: CASSPGQSPYEQYF
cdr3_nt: TGTGCCAGCAGCCCGGGGCAGTCCCCCTACGAGCAGTACTTC

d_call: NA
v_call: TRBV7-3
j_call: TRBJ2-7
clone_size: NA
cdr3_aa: CASSPVGGGNEQYF
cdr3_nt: TGTGCCAGCAGCCCGGTCGGGGGTGGTAACGAGCAGTACTTC

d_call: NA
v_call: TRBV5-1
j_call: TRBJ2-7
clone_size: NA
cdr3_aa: CASSVPEAYEQYF
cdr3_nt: TGCGCCAGCAGCGTTCCGGAGGCGTACGAGCAGTACTTC

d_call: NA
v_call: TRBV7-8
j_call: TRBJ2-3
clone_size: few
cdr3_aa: CASSLGQIPRSTQYF
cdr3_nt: TGTGCCAGCAGCTTGGGGCAGATCCCACGAAGTACGCAGTATTTT

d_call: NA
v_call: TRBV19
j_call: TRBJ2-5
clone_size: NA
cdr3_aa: CASSADYQETQYF
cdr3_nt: TGTGCCAGTAGTGCCGACTACCAAGAGACCCAGTACTTC

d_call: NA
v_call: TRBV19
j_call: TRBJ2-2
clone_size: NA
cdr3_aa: CASSIGPNTGELFF
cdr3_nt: TGTGCCAGTAGTATAGGACCGAACACCGGGGAGCTGTTTTTT

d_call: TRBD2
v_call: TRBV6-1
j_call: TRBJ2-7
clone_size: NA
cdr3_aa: CASKGTSAPEQYF
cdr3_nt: TGTGCCAGCAAGGGGACTAGCGCTCCCGAGCAGTACTTC

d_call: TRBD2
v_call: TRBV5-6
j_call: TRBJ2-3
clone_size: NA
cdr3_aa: CASSLVPSGGTDTQYF
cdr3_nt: TGTGCCAGCAGCTTGGTGCCTAGCGGTGGCACAGATACGCAGTATTTT

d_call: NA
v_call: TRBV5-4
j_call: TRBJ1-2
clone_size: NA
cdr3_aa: CASSGGGYYTF
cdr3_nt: TGTGCCAGCAGCGGAGGAGGGTACTACACCTTC

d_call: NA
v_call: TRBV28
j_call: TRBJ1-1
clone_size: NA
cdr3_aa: CASSLFRETEAFF
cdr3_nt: TGTGCCAGCAGTTTATTCAGGGAAACTGAAGCTTTCTTT

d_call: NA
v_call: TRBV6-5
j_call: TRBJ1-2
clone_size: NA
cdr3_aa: CASSYGKTTYGYTF
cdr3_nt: TGTGCCAGCAGTTATGGAAAAACAACCTATGGCTACACCTTC